Listed below are T cell receptor beta chains from one sample, sequenced in a study of blood T cell repertoires in COVID-19. Sequenced by immunoSEQ multiplex PCR; TCRdb stores in-frame clones only, minus some. The table includes 230,000 or so clones, around 81% detected once. The source material was peripheral blood. The receptors come from a man aged 50-59 years with active or convalescent COVID-19. Each CDR3 is given with its conserved first and last residue. The order of the fields is D gene, clone size, V gene, J gene, CDR3 DNA, CDR3 protein. A D gene is named only where the DNA matches it firmly. Clone sizes are given selectively: once, few, many, or a class where the clone is expanded.

D gene: -
clone size: -
V gene: TRBV28
J gene: TRBJ2-3
CDR3 DNA: TGTGCCAGCAGTACAGCGGGCACCAGCACAGATACGCAGTATTTT
CDR3 protein: CASSTAGTSTDTQYF

D gene: TRBD1
clone size: -
V gene: TRBV9
J gene: TRBJ2-2
CDR3 DNA: TGTGCCAGCAGCGAGGGGACAGGGACGGCCGGGGAGCTGTTTTTT
CDR3 protein: CASSEGTGTAGELFF

D gene: -
clone size: -
V gene: TRBV29-1
J gene: TRBJ1-2
CDR3 DNA: TGCAGCGCCGAATTCGGGACATTGGCGTTTGGCTACACCTTC
CDR3 protein: CSAEFGTLAFGYTF

D gene: -
clone size: -
V gene: TRBV5-6
J gene: TRBJ1-2
CDR3 DNA: TGTGCCAGCAGCTCCGGACAGAACTATGGCTACACCTTC
CDR3 protein: CASSSGQNYGYTF

D gene: TRBD2
clone size: -
V gene: TRBV7-2
J gene: TRBJ2-7
CDR3 DNA: TGTGCCAGCAGCTTAGCTGGCGGGGGGGCCTCCTACGAGCAGTACTTC
CDR3 protein: CASSLAGGGASYEQYF

D gene: TRBD1
clone size: few
V gene: TRBV6-5
J gene: TRBJ1-2
CDR3 DNA: TGTGCCAGCAGTTCCTCTGTGGGGACAGCCCCCGTGGGCTACACCTTC
CDR3 protein: CASSSSVGTAPVGYTF

D gene: TRBD1
clone size: -
V gene: TRBV2
J gene: TRBJ1-2
CDR3 DNA: TGTGCCAGCAGTGAGGGGGACAGCTATGGCTACACCTTC
CDR3 protein: CASSEGDSYGYTF

D gene: TRBD2
clone size: -
V gene: TRBV7-9
J gene: TRBJ2-5
CDR3 DNA: TGTGCCAGCAGCTTAGCGGGGCTAGCGGGACAAGAGACCCAGTACTTC
CDR3 protein: CASSLAGLAGQETQYF

D gene: TRBD1
clone size: few
V gene: TRBV28
J gene: TRBJ2-7
CDR3 DNA: TGTGCCAGCAGTCCGGGACAGCATCTTACCGAGCAGTACTTC
CDR3 protein: CASSPGQHLTEQYF

D gene: -
clone size: -
V gene: TRBV6-5
J gene: TRBJ1-1
CDR3 DNA: TGTGCCAGCAGTCGTACGGGGAGCGGTGAAGCTTTCTTT
CDR3 protein: CASSRTGSGEAFF

D gene: -
clone size: -
V gene: TRBV4-2
J gene: TRBJ2-7
CDR3 DNA: TGTGCCAGCAGCCAAGAAGGTCTACAGGGATTCTACGAGCAGTACTTC
CDR3 protein: CASSQEGLQGFYEQYF

D gene: -
clone size: -
V gene: TRBV6-1
J gene: TRBJ2-7
CDR3 DNA: TGTGCCAGCAGTGAAGCGGGCGGGGGCCTTCCCTACGAGCAGTACTTC
CDR3 protein: CASSEAGGGLPYEQYF

D gene: -
clone size: -
V gene: TRBV9
J gene: TRBJ2-2
CDR3 DNA: TGTGCCAGCAGCGTAGGACAGATCACCGGGGAGCTGTTTTTT
CDR3 protein: CASSVGQITGELFF

D gene: -
clone size: -
V gene: TRBV4-2
J gene: TRBJ1-2
CDR3 DNA: TGTGCCAGCAGCCAAGAAACGCGTCGGTCGAACTATGGCTACACCTTC
CDR3 protein: CASSQETRRSNYGYTF

D gene: -
clone size: -
V gene: TRBV6-2/TRBV6-3
J gene: TRBJ1-5
CDR3 DNA: TGTGCCAGCAGTTACGCAGGAACCAATCAGCCCCAGCATTTT
CDR3 protein: CASSYAGTNQPQHF

D gene: TRBD1
clone size: -
V gene: TRBV7-3
J gene: TRBJ2-7
CDR3 DNA: TGTGCCAGCAGCTCAACGGGGGACAGGGGTAGCTCCTACGAGCAGTACTTC
CDR3 protein: CASSSTGDRGSSYEQYF

D gene: TRBD1
clone size: -
V gene: TRBV19
J gene: TRBJ1-1
CDR3 DNA: TGTGCCAGTAGTACACACAGGGGGGAAAACACTGAAGCTTTCTTT
CDR3 protein: CASSTHRGENTEAFF

D gene: TRBD1
clone size: -
V gene: TRBV2
J gene: TRBJ2-6
CDR3 DNA: TGTGCCAGCAGGGGGTACGGGACAGGGTTCTCTGGGACCAACGTCCTGACTTTC
CDR3 protein: CASRGYGTGFSGTNVLTF

D gene: -
clone size: -
V gene: TRBV7-9
J gene: TRBJ2-3
CDR3 DNA: TGTGCCAGCGTAAGCCTTAGTAGCACAGATACGCAGTATTTT
CDR3 protein: CASVSLSSTDTQYF

D gene: -
clone size: -
V gene: TRBV7-2
J gene: TRBJ2-7
CDR3 DNA: TGTGCCAGCAGCTTACAGATGGACGGACTCTACGAGCAGTACTTC
CDR3 protein: CASSLQMDGLYEQYF

D gene: -
clone size: few
V gene: TRBV20-1
J gene: TRBJ1-1
CDR3 DNA: TGCAGTGCTCCTCAGGGGAGAGCTTTCTTT
CDR3 protein: CSAPQGRAFF

D gene: TRBD1
clone size: -
V gene: TRBV30
J gene: TRBJ2-2
CDR3 DNA: TGTGCCGGAGGACAGGGGGCGATCACCGGGGAGCTGTTTTTT
CDR3 protein: CAGGQGAITGELFF

D gene: -
clone size: once
V gene: TRBV9
J gene: TRBJ1-3
CDR3 DNA: TGTGCCAGCAGCGTAGAATCGGGCACCATATATTTT
CDR3 protein: CASSVESGTIYF

D gene: TRBD2
clone size: -
V gene: TRBV7-9
J gene: TRBJ2-1
CDR3 DNA: TGTGCCAGCAGCTTACTAGCGGGCCCCCTCGATGAGCAGTTCTTC
CDR3 protein: CASSLLAGPLDEQFF

D gene: -
clone size: -
V gene: TRBV16
J gene: TRBJ1-5
CDR3 DNA: TGTGCCAGCAGCCAATCGGGTTCGGGAGATCAGCCCCAGCATTTT
CDR3 protein: CASSQSGSGDQPQHF

D gene: TRBD2
clone size: -
V gene: TRBV2
J gene: TRBJ2-5
CDR3 DNA: TGTGCCAGCAGGGCCGGGACTAGCGGGGGGCGGGGAATCCAGTACTTC
CDR3 protein: CASRAGTSGGRGIQYF

D gene: TRBD1
clone size: -
V gene: TRBV5-1
J gene: TRBJ1-2
CDR3 DNA: TGCGCCAGCAGCGGGCGGGGACAGGGTGACTATGGCTACACCTTC
CDR3 protein: CASSGRGQGDYGYTF

D gene: -
clone size: -
V gene: TRBV12-3/TRBV12-4
J gene: TRBJ2-5
CDR3 DNA: TGTGCCAGCAGTTTTAGCAAGACCCAGTACTTC
CDR3 protein: CASSFSKTQYF

D gene: -
clone size: -
V gene: TRBV28
J gene: TRBJ1-2
CDR3 DNA: TGTGCCAGCATCGAGGGACAAGGCTATGGCTACACCTTC
CDR3 protein: CASIEGQGYGYTF

D gene: -
clone size: -
V gene: TRBV19
J gene: TRBJ2-7
CDR3 DNA: TGTGCCAGTAGCCCACAGGGTACCTACGAGCAGTACTTC
CDR3 protein: CASSPQGTYEQYF

D gene: -
clone size: -
V gene: TRBV19
J gene: TRBJ1-5
CDR3 DNA: TGTGCCAGTAAGGAGGGCATGGGGAGCAATCAGCCCCAGCATTTT
CDR3 protein: CASKEGMGSNQPQHF

D gene: TRBD1
clone size: -
V gene: TRBV5-1
J gene: TRBJ1-4
CDR3 DNA: TGCGCCAGCAGCCGGGGACAGGGGGCAGAAAAACTGTTTTTT
CDR3 protein: CASSRGQGAEKLFF

D gene: -
clone size: medium-sized
V gene: TRBV11-2
J gene: TRBJ2-1
CDR3 DNA: TGTGCCAGCAGCTTAGATTCTCAGCAGTTCTTC
CDR3 protein: CASSLDSQQFF

D gene: -
clone size: -
V gene: TRBV23-1
J gene: TRBJ1-5
CDR3 DNA: TGCGCCAGCAGTCAATACCGTAATTGGCATAGCAATCAGCCCCAGCATTTT
CDR3 protein: CASSQYRNWHSNQPQHF

D gene: TRBD1
clone size: -
V gene: TRBV7-9
J gene: TRBJ1-2
CDR3 DNA: TGTGCCAGCAGCGACGCCCCGGGACAGTCATTCTATGGCTACACCTTC
CDR3 protein: CASSDAPGQSFYGYTF

D gene: TRBD1
clone size: -
V gene: TRBV9
J gene: TRBJ2-7
CDR3 DNA: TGTGCCAGCAGCTCCGCCGGGACAGGGAATGTCGAGCAGTACTTC
CDR3 protein: CASSSAGTGNVEQYF

D gene: -
clone size: -
V gene: TRBV28
J gene: TRBJ2-7
CDR3 DNA: TGTGCCAGCAACTTAGGGGGACGGAACTCCTACGAGCAGTACTTC
CDR3 protein: CASNLGGRNSYEQYF

D gene: -
clone size: -
V gene: TRBV28
J gene: TRBJ2-5
CDR3 DNA: TGTGCCAGCAGTTTATCCATGAGAATCTCGCCGGAGACCCAGTACTTC
CDR3 protein: CASSLSMRISPETQYF

D gene: -
clone size: -
V gene: TRBV7-8
J gene: TRBJ1-4
CDR3 DNA: TGTGCCAGCAGCCGAGGGCATGTTGAAAAACTGTTTTTT
CDR3 protein: CASSRGHVEKLFF

D gene: -
clone size: -
V gene: TRBV27
J gene: TRBJ1-4
CDR3 DNA: TGTGCCAGCAGTTTCCTCGACAGGTTGGGTGAAAAACTGTTTTTT
CDR3 protein: CASSFLDRLGEKLFF

D gene: -
clone size: -
V gene: TRBV2
J gene: TRBJ1-2
CDR3 DNA: TGTGCCAGCAGTGAACTCGGGGCTAACTATGGCTACACCTTC
CDR3 protein: CASSELGANYGYTF

D gene: -
clone size: -
V gene: TRBV7-2
J gene: TRBJ1-1
CDR3 DNA: TGTGCCAGCAGCCCCAGACAGGTACACGGCACTGAAGCTTTCTTT
CDR3 protein: CASSPRQVHGTEAFF

D gene: -
clone size: -
V gene: TRBV12-3/TRBV12-4
J gene: TRBJ1-1
CDR3 DNA: TGTGCCAGCAGTTCAGAGGTGACTGAAGCTTTCTTT
CDR3 protein: CASSSEVTEAFF

D gene: TRBD1
clone size: -
V gene: TRBV5-6
J gene: TRBJ1-3
CDR3 DNA: TGTGCCAGCAGCTACCGGGACAGGGTATCCTCTGGAAACACCATATATTTT
CDR3 protein: CASSYRDRVSSGNTIYF

D gene: -
clone size: few
V gene: TRBV2
J gene: TRBJ2-2
CDR3 DNA: TGTGCCAGCAGTTACGAGGGAGTAGGGTGGACCGGGGAGCTGTTTTTT
CDR3 protein: CASSYEGVGWTGELFF

D gene: -
clone size: -
V gene: TRBV7-2
J gene: TRBJ2-5
CDR3 DNA: TGTGCCAGCAGCTTAGCGGGGCGACAGCAAGAGACCCAGTACTTC
CDR3 protein: CASSLAGRQQETQYF

D gene: -
clone size: -
V gene: TRBV5-6
J gene: TRBJ1-6
CDR3 DNA: TGTGCCAGCAGCCTCACCGGGTCTCCAAATTCACCCCTCCACTTT
CDR3 protein: CASSLTGSPNSPLHF

D gene: TRBD1
clone size: once
V gene: TRBV10-3
J gene: TRBJ1-5
CDR3 DNA: TGTGCCATCAAACAGGGGGGTAATCAGCCCCAGCATTTT
CDR3 protein: CAIKQGGNQPQHF

D gene: -
clone size: -
V gene: TRBV10-3
J gene: TRBJ2-1
CDR3 DNA: TGTGCCATCAGGGGGGCCGGCGGGTTCATCTCCTACAATGAGCAGTTCTTC
CDR3 protein: CAIRGAGGFISYNEQFF

D gene: -
clone size: -
V gene: TRBV30
J gene: TRBJ1-3
CDR3 DNA: TGTGCCTGGAGCGGGGGTGTCCCGAACACCATATATTTT
CDR3 protein: CAWSGGVPNTIYF

D gene: -
clone size: -
V gene: TRBV6-1
J gene: TRBJ1-5
CDR3 DNA: TGTGCCAGCAGTGTGACAGAGTATCAGCCCCAGCATTTT
CDR3 protein: CASSVTEYQPQHF

D gene: TRBD1
clone size: -
V gene: TRBV7-2
J gene: TRBJ2-7
CDR3 DNA: TGTGCCAGCAGCTTAGGGACAGGGGAGAACGAGCAGTACTTC
CDR3 protein: CASSLGTGENEQYF

D gene: TRBD1
clone size: -
V gene: TRBV12-5
J gene: TRBJ2-1
CDR3 DNA: TGTGCTAGTGGTTTGTCGGGACAGGGAAGGGGACTTAGTGAGCAGTTCTTC
CDR3 protein: CASGLSGQGRGLSEQFF

D gene: TRBD1
clone size: -
V gene: TRBV30
J gene: TRBJ1-5
CDR3 DNA: TGTGCCTGGAGCCCCATAGGACAGGGGGCCCATCAGCCCCAGCATTTT
CDR3 protein: CAWSPIGQGAHQPQHF

D gene: TRBD1
clone size: -
V gene: TRBV19
J gene: TRBJ2-3
CDR3 DNA: TGTGCCAGTAGTCTTATCCCGGGACAGGGGACAGATACGCAGTATTTT
CDR3 protein: CASSLIPGQGTDTQYF

D gene: TRBD2
clone size: -
V gene: TRBV5-1
J gene: TRBJ2-3
CDR3 DNA: TGCGCCAGCAGCTTGGAAAGACAGCGGGGGGGCGTAGATACGCAGTATTTT
CDR3 protein: CASSLERQRGGVDTQYF

D gene: -
clone size: -
V gene: TRBV28
J gene: TRBJ1-1
CDR3 DNA: TGTGCCAGCAGTCATTGGAGGGGAGGCACTGAAGCTTTCTTT
CDR3 protein: CASSHWRGGTEAFF

D gene: TRBD1
clone size: -
V gene: TRBV5-1
J gene: TRBJ2-2
CDR3 DNA: TGCGCCAGCAGCGACAGGGGGCGGTCGAACACCGGGGAGCTGTTTTTT
CDR3 protein: CASSDRGRSNTGELFF

D gene: -
clone size: -
V gene: TRBV2
J gene: TRBJ1-2
CDR3 DNA: TGTGCCAGCAGTGAAATGCCCCACACGAATGGCTACACCTTC
CDR3 protein: CASSEMPHTNGYTF

D gene: TRBD1
clone size: few
V gene: TRBV6-5
J gene: TRBJ2-7
CDR3 DNA: TGTGCCAGCAGCCGACAGGGGGCGCGGGCCTACGAGCAGTACTTC
CDR3 protein: CASSRQGARAYEQYF